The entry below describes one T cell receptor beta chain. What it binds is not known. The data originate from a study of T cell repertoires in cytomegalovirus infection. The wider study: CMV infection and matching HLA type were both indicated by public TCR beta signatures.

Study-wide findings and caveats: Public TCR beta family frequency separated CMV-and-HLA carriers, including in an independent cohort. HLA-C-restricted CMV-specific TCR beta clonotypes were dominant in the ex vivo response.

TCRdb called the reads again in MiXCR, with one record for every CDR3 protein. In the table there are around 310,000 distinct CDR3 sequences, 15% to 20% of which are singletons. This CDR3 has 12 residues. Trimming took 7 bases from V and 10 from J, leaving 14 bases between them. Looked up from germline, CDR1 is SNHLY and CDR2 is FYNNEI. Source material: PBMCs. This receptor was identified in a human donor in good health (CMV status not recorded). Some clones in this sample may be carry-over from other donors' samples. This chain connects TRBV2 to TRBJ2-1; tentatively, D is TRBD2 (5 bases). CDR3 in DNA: TGTGCCAGCAAATTGAGGGAGAACGAGCAGTTCTTC. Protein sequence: CASKLRENEQFF.